Each of the 23 T cell receptor beta chains below was sequenced from the same sample in a study of blood T cells in healthy people across ages. It was with a sample-barcoded 5' primer and a J-beta primer mix that a second PCR of roughly 6 to 12 cycles was run. MiXCR, applied by TCRdb to the 5' RACE reads, yields one record per CDR3 protein. The data hold about 680,000 distinct CDR3 sequences, with roughly 50% observed a single time. The sequenced sample consisted of blood. These receptors all stem from a woman aged 55-69 years in good health.

CDR3 amino acids: CSASSGGTRRTDTQYF. CDR3 bases: TGCAGTGCTAGTAGCGGCGGGACACGACGGACAGATACGCAGTATTTT. This chain links TRBV20-1 with TRBJ2-3; TRBD1 or TRBD2 may be the D gene (6 bases each). The CDR3 is 16 residues long. V shed 3 bases and J shed 3 bases, with 19 bases lying between them. Per germline, CDR1 DFQATT and CDR2 SNEGSKA (reference sequence).

The chain couples TRBV27 to TRBJ2-2; D is ambiguous. Germline CDR1 and CDR2: MNHEY and SMNVEV (reference sequence). V dropped 5 bases and J dropped 0 bases, with 10 bases sitting between them. The CDR3 extends over 15 amino acids. CDR3 sequence reads: CASSPHTSNTGELFF. The CDR3 DNA sequence: TGTGCCAGCAGTCCCCACACCTCGAACACCGGGGAGCTGTTTTTT.

This clonotype was seen ten or more times. V usage is TRBV5-1 and J usage is TRBJ2-5, with D perhaps assigned TRBD1 or TRBD2 (5 bases each). Germline V CDR1 and CDR2: SGHRS, YFSETQ. The CDR3 spans 15 residues. V shed 6 bases and J shed 3 bases, with 18 bases lying between them. CDR3 protein: CASNNNDRGEETQYF. The CDR3 DNA reads TGCGCCAGCAACAATAATGACAGAGGGGAAGAGACCCAGTACTTC.

The J gene is TRBJ1-1, the V gene TRBV27; 7 nucleotides agree with TRBD1. The CDR3 has 15 amino acids. The germline gives CDR1 MNHEY, CDR2 SMNVEV (reference sequence). Trimming cost V 1 base and J 6 bases; bases outside gene matches: 8. The CDR3 sequence: CASSLFTTRGSEAFF. The CDR3 DNA sequence: TGTGCCAGCAGTTTATTCACCACCAGGGGGTCTGAAGCTTTCTTT.

The chain is built from TRBV6-5 and TRBJ1-2; TRBD1 aligns across 8 bases. Germline CDR1 MNHEY, CDR2 SVGAGI. The CDR3 runs 13 residues. V was pared by 6 bases and J by 8 bases, with 8 bases of the junction left unmatched. This chain's CDR3 is CASSARDRLGYTF. CDR3 coding DNA: TGTGCCAGCAGCGCCCGGGACAGGTTGGGCTACACCTTC.

The rearrangement links TRBV20-1 to TRBJ2-6; possible D gene TRBD2, 5 bases. This CDR3 comprises 15 residues. Germline assignment: CDR1 DFQATT and CDR2 SNEGSKA (reference sequence). The V and J ends lost 3 bases and 4 bases respectively, with 13 bases between them. The CDR3: CSASTGLGGANVLTF. CDR3 coding DNA: TGCAGTGCTAGTACGGGATTGGGGGGGGCCAACGTCCTGACTTTC.

There are a few counts of this clonotype. The gene calls are TRBV6-2 or TRBV6-3 and TRBJ2-7; D could derive from TRBD1 or TRBD2 (5 bases each). This CDR3 has 14 residues. The V and J ends lost 7 bases and 2 bases respectively, with 15 bases between them. Germline assignment: CDR1 MNHEY and CDR2 SVGEGT. The CDR3 protein is CASIKAEGAYEQYF. The DNA for the CDR3 is TGTGCCAGCATCAAAGCGGAAGGGGCCTACGAGCAGTACTTC.

CDR3 sequence reads: CAGREEGTQYF. The CDR3 region has the DNA TGTGCCGGTCGTGAGGAAGGGACCCAGTACTTC. The V and J genes are TRBV2 and TRBJ2-5; D not resolved. Trimming cost V 11 bases and J 7 bases, with 14 bases left between them. The CDR3 sequence is 11 residues long. Germline assignment: CDR1 SNHLY and CDR2 FYNNEI.

This clonotype was detected a few times. The gene calls are TRBV11-2 and TRBJ2-7; D possibly corresponds to TRBD1 (6 bases). CDR3 length: 14 residues. V lost 2 bases, J lost 1 base, and 9 bases lay in between. CDR1 and CDR2 (germline): SGHAT, FQNNGV. The CDR3 protein is CASSLWGQSYEQYF. As DNA, the CDR3 is TGTGCCAGCAGCTTATGGGGACAATCCTACGAGCAGTACTTC.

This chain joins TRBV15 and TRBJ1-1; no clear D. Trimming took 3 bases from V and 1 from J, leaving 9 bases between them. This CDR3 is 14 amino acids long. Per germline, CDR1 LNHNV and CDR2 YYDKDF (reference sequence). CDR3 nucleotides: TGTGCCACCAGCAGTCGGCGTGGGAACACTGAAGCTTTCTTT. Translating gives CATSSRRGNTEAFF.

This clonotype was seen more than once but under ten times. The chain joins TRBV15 to TRBJ2-7, with 11 bases identical to TRBD2. Germline V gives CDR1 LNHNV, CDR2 YYDKDF (reference sequence). V lost 5 bases to trimming and J lost 3 bases; unmatched junction nucleotides: 6. There are 15 residues in the CDR3. Here the CDR3 DNA reads TGTGCCACCAGCTTAGGACTAGCGGGCAACTACGAGCAGTACTTC. Translating gives CATSLGLAGNYEQYF.

The sample holds a few counts of this clonotype. V is TRBV4-1 and J is TRBJ2-1; D is unclear. CDR1 and CDR2 (germline): MGHRA, YSYEKL. This CDR3 contains 15 residues. The V end was cut by 8 bases, the J end by 0 bases, with 14 bases between. DNA for the CDR3: TGCGCCAGCGGACCTTTTCGTGGCTCCTACAATGAGCAGTTCTTC. The encoded protein is CASGPFRGSYNEQFF.

The chain joins TRBV14 to TRBJ2-7; D is tentatively TRBD1 or TRBD2 (6 bases each). Between the trimmed V and J ends, which lost 4 bases and 7 bases, there was a span of 17 bases. This CDR3 has 14 amino acids. CDR1 and CDR2 from the germline V gene are SGHDN and FVKESK. The CDR3 is CASSRLGGRWEQYF. CDR3 nucleotide sequence: TGTGCCAGCAGCCGACTTGGGGGGCGCTGGGAGCAGTACTTC. The full variable domain, its missing parts supplied by reference TRBV14 and TRBJ2-7, is EAGVTQFPSHSVIEKGQTVTLRCDPISGHDNLYWYRRVMGKEIKFLLHFVKESKQDESGMPNNRFLAERTGGTYSTLKVQPAELEDSGVYFCASSRLGGRWEQYFGPGTRLTVT.

As DNA, the CDR3 is TGTGCCAGCAGCCATAACAGCGTTCTGAACACTGAAGCTTTCTTT. Translating gives CASSHNSVLNTEAFF. This chain connects TRBV7-2 to TRBJ1-1; D is uncertain. The V end was cut by 5 bases, the J end by 0 bases, with 13 bases between. Germline lookup yields CDR1 SGHTA and CDR2 FQGNSA. This CDR3 region has 15 residues.

This chain uses TRBV7-9 with TRBJ1-6, with D unclear. This CDR3 spans 14 amino acids. V gave up 3 bases and J gave up 10 bases, with 13 bases separating them. Germline lookup yields CDR1 SEHNR and CDR2 FQNEAQ (reference sequence). CDR3 nucleotides: TGTGCCAGCAGCTTGGAGGGCTTTGGGTCACCCCTCCACTTT. It yields the protein CASSLEGFGSPLHF. The full variable domain, in which reference TRBV7-9 and TRBJ1-6 provide the parts outside the CDR3, is DTGVSQNPRHKITKRGQNVTFRCDPISEHNRLYWYRQTLGQGPEFLTYFQNEAQLEKSRLLSDRFSAERPKGSFSTLEIQRTEQGDSAMYLCASSLEGFGSPLHFGNGTRLTVT.

The rearrangement uses TRBV6-5 and TRBJ2-1; D is undetermined. The J call could be wrong; TRBJ2-7 is a better fit for the DNA end. Germline CDR1 MNHEY, CDR2 SVGAGI. CDR3 length: 16 residues. The CDR3 protein is CASSYSPGSNYNEQYF. CDR3 sequence (DNA): TGTGCCAGCAGTTACTCGCCCGGCAGCAACTACAATGAGCAGTACTTC.

The table lists this clonotype with a few counts. This chain connects TRBV20-1 to TRBJ2-7; D is uncertain. The CDR3 spans 15 residues. The V and J ends lost 3 bases and 0 bases respectively, with 15 bases between them. Per germline, CDR1 DFQATT and CDR2 SNEGSKA (reference sequence). CDR3 in amino acids: CSASLLELSSYEQYF. CDR3 bases: TGCAGTGCTAGCCTCCTCGAGTTAAGCTCCTACGAGCAGTACTTC.

The chain couples TRBV20-1 to TRBJ1-1, with D possibly TRBD1 on 5 matching bases. Germline V gene data show CDR1 as DFQATT and CDR2 as SNEGSKA (reference sequence). V dropped 6 bases and J dropped 0 bases, with 14 bases sitting between them. This CDR3 is built from 14 residues. CDR3 residues: CSAPGTPMNTEAFF. In DNA form, the CDR3 reads TGCAGTGCCCCAGGGACCCCCATGAACACTGAAGCTTTCTTT.

The J gene is TRBJ2-7, the V gene TRBV20-1; 7 bases agree with TRBD2. With V trimmed by 5 bases and J by 11 bases, 15 bases remained unmatched. Germline CDR1 DFQATT, CDR2 SNEGSKA (reference sequence). This CDR3 contains 13 residues. DNA for the CDR3: TGCAGTGCTGCCCGGGACTACGACCAACTCGAGTACTTC. Amino acid sequence: CSAARDYDQLEYF.

This clonotype was detected a few times. This chain joins TRBV7-9 and TRBJ2-7, with 11 bases lining up with TRBD2. This CDR3 comprises 15 residues. Germline loops: CDR1 SEHNR, CDR2 FQNEAQ (reference sequence). After removal of 4 bases from V and 2 bases from J, the junction contained 4 bases not matched to a gene. The CDR3 DNA is TGTGCCAGCAGCTCTAGCGGGAGGACTCCCTACGAGCAGTACTTC. Translating gives CASSSSGRTPYEQYF.

V and J are TRBV20-1 and TRBJ2-1; perhaps TRBD2 as D (5 bases). The end of the DNA fits TRBJ2-7 better, so the J call may be wrong. CDR1 is DFQATT and CDR2 is SNEGSKA in the germline V gene (reference sequence). The CDR3 sequence is 13 residues long. The CDR3 loop is CSGEGSSYNEQYF. The CDR3 DNA follows: TGCAGTGGGGAAGGGAGCTCCTACAATGAGCAGTACTTC.

The J gene is TRBJ2-3, the V gene TRBV18; D ambiguous. CDR1 and CDR2 (germline): KGHSH, LQKENI. This CDR3 contains 14 residues. Trimming left V 6 bases short and J 2 bases short, with 12 bases between. The CDR3 region has the DNA TGTGCCAGCTCTCCCCAGCGCTACACAGATACGCAGTATTTT. Its translation is CASSPQRYTDTQYF. Together with reference TRBV18 and TRBJ2-3, the CDR3 gives the full variable domain: NAGVMQNPRHLVRRRGQEARLRCSPMKGHSHVYWYRQLPEEGLKFMVYLQKENIIDESGMPKERFSAEFPKEGPSILRIQQVVRGDSAAYFCASSPQRYTDTQYFGPGTRLTVL.

The gene calls are TRBV14 and TRBJ1-6, with unresolved D. The CDR3 sequence is 14 residues long. The germline V and J ends were trimmed by 4 bases and 10 bases, with 14 bases remaining between them. The V gene's germline CDR1 is SGHDN and CDR2 FVKESK. The CDR3 DNA is TGTGCCAGCAGCCGAGATTCTTGGGTCTCACCCCTCCACTTT. Its translation is CASSRDSWVSPLHF.